Following are 20 T cell receptor beta chains from one sample sequenced in a study of shared clonotypes between healthy human individuals. Using immunoSEQ multiplex PCR, the repertoire was profiled, and TCRdb retains in-frame clones only, with some absent. This sample has 650,000 to 800,000 clones, with approximately 72% found just once. The sequencing sample was made of memory CD4+ T cells sorted from blood. Subset given: CD45RA-negative fraction. The receptors stem from a woman aged 25 to 39 in good health.

This chain joins TRBV9 and TRBJ2-1; 9 nucleotides agree with TRBD2. The CDR3 spans 16 residues. Germline values: CDR1 SGDLS, CDR2 YYNGEE. With V trimmed by 0 bases and J by 4 bases, 5 bases remained unmatched. CDR3 residues: CASSVESSGMYNEQFF. CDR3 nucleotide sequence: TGTGCCAGCAGCGTAGAGTCTAGCGGGATGTACAATGAGCAGTTCTTC.

This clone was seen more than once but under ten times. The V call is TRBV11-2, the J call TRBJ2-7, with TRBD1 matching 9 bases. The CDR3 length is 15 residues. Germline CDR1 reads SGHAT; CDR2 reads FQNNGV. V shed 5 bases and J 4 bases; nucleotides not matched to a gene: 9. The CDR3 sequence is CASSRTGQGGYEQYF. DNA of the CDR3: TGTGCCAGCAGCCGCACGGGACAGGGTGGGTACGAGCAGTACTTC.

Regarding this clone: Other nucleotide sequences from this sample produce the same CDR3. The chain joins TRBV7-7 to TRBJ2-1, with 13 bases lining up with TRBD2. The CDR3 loop spans 15 amino acids. The V and J ends lost 5 bases and 7 bases, in that order; junction bases with no gene match: 5. The germline CDR1 and CDR2 sequences are SSHAT and FNYEAQ (reference sequence). DNA for the CDR3: TGTGCCAGCAGCCTAGGACTAGCGGGAGATAATGAGCAGTTCTTC. It translates to CASSLGLAGDNEQFF.

By sample fraction, this clone is medium-sized. The chain combines TRBV29-1 with TRBJ1-1, with no clear D. Looked up from germline, CDR1 is SQVTM and CDR2 is ANQGSEA. This CDR3 spans 13 amino acids. V was shortened by 1 base and J by 1 base, with 7 bases between the two germline ends. The CDR3 DNA sequence: TGCAGCGTTGAAGTTGTTGAGAACACTGAAGCTTTCTTT. It specifies CSVEVVENTEAFF. The full variable domain, its missing parts supplied by reference TRBV29-1 and TRBJ1-1, is SAVISQKPSRDICQRGTSLTIQCQVDSQVTMMFWYRQQPGQSLTLIATANQGSEATYESGFVIDKFPISRPNLTFSTLTVSNMSPEDSSIYLCSVEVVENTEAFFGQGTRLTVV.

The genes are TRBV11-2 and TRBJ2-3; no clear D gene. Germline-derived CDR1 and CDR2 are SGHAT and FQNNGV. Deletions cut 7 bases from V and 1 base from J, with 9 bases between. CDR3 length: 13 residues. The CDR3: CASKSGGTDTQYF. In nucleotides, the CDR3 is TGTGCCAGCAAATCAGGCGGCACAGATACGCAGTATTTT.

The table lists this clone with a few counts. The gene calls are TRBV6-1 and TRBJ2-2; TRBD1 or TRBD2 may be the D gene (5 bases each). Germline values: CDR1 MNHNS, CDR2 SASEGT. V lost 4 bases, J lost 5 bases, and 14 bases lay in between. This CDR3 is 15 amino acids long. CDR3 sequence reads: CASSGFSEGTGELFF. The CDR3 DNA is TGTGCCAGCAGTGGCTTCTCTGAGGGGACCGGGGAGCTGTTTTTT.

This clone was seen only a few times. This chain joins TRBV19 and TRBJ2-3; D ambiguous. V lost 3 bases, J lost 3 bases, and 10 bases lay in between. The CDR3 extends over 14 amino acids. Germline V gives CDR1 LNHDA, CDR2 SQIVND (reference sequence). Written as DNA, the CDR3 is TGTGCCAGTAGTATTGGTAGGACGACAGATACGCAGTATTTT. It is translated as CASSIGRTTDTQYF.

This chain uses TRBV30 with TRBJ2-1, with a possible D match to TRBD2 (5 bases). The CDR3 runs to 14 residues. Germline V gives CDR1 GTSNPN, CDR2 SVGIG (reference sequence). V shed 2 bases and J shed 9 bases, with 17 bases lying between them. The CDR3 nucleotides read TGTGCCTGGAGTCGGGGTAGTTCCTTACCTGAGCAGTTCTTC. Protein product: CAWSRGSSLPEQFF.

This chain uses TRBV28 with TRBJ2-2; 11 bases line up with TRBD1. CDR1 is MDHEN and CDR2 is SYDVKM in the germline V gene. V was pared by 5 bases and J by 5 bases, with 10 bases of the junction left unmatched. CDR3 length: 17 amino acids. The CDR3 coding sequence is TGTGCCAGCAGTCGACCGGGACAGGGGGGTGTGACCGGGGAGCTGTTTTTT. Its translation: CASSRPGQGGVTGELFF.

The V call is TRBV19, the J call TRBJ1-3; no reliable D call. The germline gives CDR1 LNHDA, CDR2 SQIVND (reference sequence). V lost 8 bases and J 0 bases, leaving 17 bases between the germline ends. The CDR3 covers 16 residues. In nucleotides, the CDR3 is TGTGCCAGTGCCTCCCCGGGCAGGAGCTCTGGAAACACCATATATTTT. Encoded protein: CASASPGRSSGNTIYF. Full variable domain (rest looked up from reference TRBV19 and TRBJ1-3): DGGITQSPKYLFRKEGQNVTLSCEQNLNHDAMYWYRQDPGQGLRLIYYSQIVNDFQKGDIAEGYSVSREKKESFPLTVTSAQKNPTAFYLCASASPGRSSGNTIYFGEGSWLTVV.

CDR3 DNA: TGTGCCAGCAGCCCCCGGACGCAAAATGAGCAGTTCTTC. This encodes CASSPRTQNEQFF. The rearrangement links TRBV7-2 to TRBJ2-1, with D unclear. CDR3 length: 13 residues. Between the trimmed V and J ends, which lost 5 bases and 7 bases, there was a span of 12 bases. Germline V gene lookup returns CDR1 SGHTA and CDR2 FQGNSA. Together with reference TRBV7-2 and TRBJ2-1, the CDR3 gives the full variable domain: GAGVSQSPSNKVTEKGKDVELRCDPISGHTALYWYRQSLGQGLEFLIYFQGNSAPDKSGLPSDRFSAERTGGSVSTLTIQRTQQEDSAVYLCASSPRTQNEQFFGPGTRLTVL.

This clone was counted a single time. This chain connects TRBV5-1 to TRBJ2-1, with D hard to call. This CDR3 contains 11 residues. V lost 0 bases to trimming and J lost 8 bases, with 3 bases between them. CDR1 is SGHRS, CDR2 YFSETQ, per germline. The CDR3 spells CASSLEYEQFF. CDR3 in DNA: TGCGCCAGCAGCTTGGAATATGAGCAGTTCTTC.

The V and J genes are TRBV7-2 and TRBJ1-3; tentatively, D is TRBD1 (6 bases). The V end was cut by 2 bases, the J end by 4 bases, with 12 bases between. The CDR3 sequence is 15 residues long. Germline V gives CDR1 SGHTA, CDR2 FQGNSA. In nucleotides, the CDR3 is TGTGCCAGCAGCTTACTGCGGACAGCGGGAAACACCATATATTTT. Translation: CASSLLRTAGNTIYF.

The chain is built from TRBV15 and TRBJ2-7; 8 bases agree with TRBD2. This CDR3 contains 15 residues. The V gene end was trimmed by 1 base and the J gene end by 6 bases; junction bases not matched to a gene: 8. CDR1 LNHNV and CDR2 YYDKDF come from the germline V gene (reference sequence). DNA of the CDR3: TGTGCCACCAGCAGAGTAACGGGAGGGGCTAGCGAGCAGTACTTC. Protein sequence: CATSRVTGGASEQYF.

The rearrangement joins TRBV6-5 to TRBJ1-1; D is ambiguous. Trimming took 6 bases from V and 10 from J, leaving 15 bases between them. The CDR3 totals 12 residues. CDR1 and CDR2 from the germline V gene are MNHEY and SVGAGI. CDR3 sequence: CASRGPGNSAFF. The DNA of the CDR3 is TGTGCCAGCAGGGGTCCGGGAAACTCAGCTTTCTTT.

This rearrangement joins TRBV6-1 to TRBJ2-3; D remains unclear. Germline loops: CDR1 MNHNS, CDR2 SASEGT. The CDR3 runs 13 residues. V lost 0 bases to trimming and J lost 11 bases, with 12 bases between them. The CDR3 loop is CASSEAPNFLQYF. The CDR3 DNA reads as TGTGCCAGCAGTGAAGCGCCTAACTTTTTGCAGTATTTT.

The chain links TRBV5-1 to TRBJ2-3, with TRBD2 identical over 14 bases. CDR3 length equals 18 residues. Germline-derived CDR1 and CDR2 are SGHRS and YFSETQ. J lost 1 base, V lost 5 bases, and 9 bases had no gene match. CDR3 nucleotide sequence: TGCGCCAGCAGTCAAGGAGGACTAGCGGGAGGTGGCACAGATACGCAGTATTTT. Its protein is CASSQGGLAGGGTDTQYF.

The CDR3 region is CVSGTRSYEQYF. CDR3 bases: TGTGTTAGCGGGACACGCTCCTACGAGCAGTACTTC. The genes are TRBV19 and TRBJ2-7, with 8 bases identical to TRBD2. Germline-derived CDR1 and CDR2 are LNHDA and SQIVND (reference sequence). The CDR3 sequence is 12 residues long. Full variable domain (rest looked up from reference TRBV19 and TRBJ2-7): DGGITQSPKYLFRKEGQNVTLSCEQNLNHDAMYWYRQDPGQGLRLIYYSQIVNDFQKGDIAEGYSVSREKKESFPLTVTSAQKNPTAFYLCVSGTRSYEQYFGPGTRLTVT.

V and J are TRBV6-1 and TRBJ1-2; D is unclear. This CDR3 comprises 15 residues. CDR1 and CDR2 from the germline V gene are MNHNS and SASEGT. The ends were cut back, 0 bases at V and 4 bases at J, with 12 bases in the middle. The CDR3, as DNA: TGTGCCAGCAGTGAAGCTTATACACCTCTCTATGGCTACACCTTC. Its translation: CASSEAYTPLYGYTF.

This chain connects TRBV5-4 to TRBJ2-6; a possible D gene is TRBD1 (6 bases). V was trimmed by 0 bases and J by 0 bases, leaving 10 bases between them. The length of the CDR3 is 17 residues. CDR1 SGHNT and CDR2 YYREEE come from the germline V gene (reference sequence). For the CDR3, the DNA is TGTGCCAGCAGCTTGGGACCAGGGGTCTCTGGGGCCAACGTCCTGACTTTC. This codes for CASSLGPGVSGANVLTF.